The 14 T cell receptor beta chains below come from one sample, sequenced in a study of T cell repertoires in cytomegalovirus infection. Via MiXCR, TCRdb re-called the reads, giving one row per CDR3 protein. The sample lists some 120,000 distinct CDR3 sequences; roughly a tenth were seen once. These receptors have no identified antigens. Sequenced sample: PBMCs, sequenced either directly or after in vitro stimulation (not recorded which). These receptor sequences come from a human donor in good health (CMV status not recorded). Some clones in this sample may be carry-over from other donors' samples.

V and J are TRBV4-3 and TRBJ2-1, with TRBD2 matching 7 bases. Germline CDR1 LGHNA, CDR2 YSLEER. The CDR3 is 15 residues long. Unmatched junction bases numbered 10, after V lost 0 bases and J lost 11 bases. CDR3 region: CASSQDWVAGEKQFF. CDR3 sequence (DNA): TGCGCCAGCAGCCAAGATTGGGTGGCGGGGGAGAAGCAGTTCTTC.

In its sample, this clonotype was seen a few times. V is TRBV28 and J is TRBJ2-3; 12 bases match TRBD2. V lost 5 bases, J lost 3 bases, and 3 bases stayed unmatched. The V gene's germline CDR1 is MDHEN and CDR2 SYDVKM. The CDR3 runs 15 residues. In DNA, the CDR3 is TGTGCCAGCAGTCAGACTAGCGGGAGAACAGATACGCAGTATTTT. Translation gives CASSQTSGRTDTQYF.

The CDR3 nucleotides are TGTGCCATCAGTGGGGTGTCCGGAAACACCATATATTTT. Translated, it gives CAISGVSGNTIYF. The chain employs TRBV10-3 and TRBJ1-3; no definite D call. The ends were cut back, 4 bases at V and 4 bases at J, with 8 bases in the middle. Germline CDR1 and CDR2: ENHRY and SYGVKD. The CDR3 is 13 residues long.

In its sample, this clonotype was seen a few times. V gene TRBV14 combines with J gene TRBJ2-4; D is perhaps TRBD1 or TRBD2 (5 bases each). From germline, CDR1 is SGHDN and CDR2 FVKESK. V lost 1 base and J 6 bases, leaving 10 bases between the germline ends. The CDR3 runs 14 residues. In DNA, the CDR3 is TGTGCCAGCAGCCAAGGAGGGGCCCCAAACATTCAGTACTTC. Its protein product is CASSQGGAPNIQYF.

This clonotype was seen repeatedly, ten times or more. The chain recombines TRBV7-2 with TRBJ2-2, with a weak D call TRBD2 (5 bases). The CDR3 has 12 amino acids. The V end was cut by 6 bases, the J end by 5 bases, with 7 bases between. In germline, CDR1 is SGHTA, CDR2 FQGNSA. The CDR3 spells CASRWTTGELFF. CDR3 in DNA: TGTGCCAGCAGGTGGACTACCGGGGAGCTGTTTTTT.

This clonotype appeared a few times. The V gene is TRBV7-2, the J gene TRBJ2-7; D gene unclear. The V end lost 5 bases, the J end lost 2 bases, and 10 bases lay between the germline ends. This CDR3 spans 13 amino acids. Germline V gene data show CDR1 as SGHTA and CDR2 as FQGNSA. As DNA, the CDR3 is TGTGCCAGCAGCAAGCAGGAGACCTACGAGCAGTACTTC. Translated, it gives CASSKQETYEQYF.

The chain carries TRBV30 and TRBJ2-1; tentative D call: TRBD2 (6 bases). Trimming stripped 3 bases from V and 4 bases from J, with 22 bases between. Germline lookup yields CDR1 GTSNPN and CDR2 SVGIG (reference sequence). The length of the CDR3 is 17 residues. The CDR3 is CAWSEVGWASEYNEQFF. Written as DNA, the CDR3 is TGTGCCTGGAGCGAGGTTGGGTGGGCTAGCGAATACAATGAGCAGTTCTTC.

This chain uses TRBV6-2 or TRBV6-3 with TRBJ2-7; D unclear. The V and J ends lost 6 bases and 0 bases respectively, with 12 bases between them. Per germline, CDR1 MNHEY and CDR2 SVGEGT. The CDR3 consists of 14 residues. The CDR3 nucleotides read TGTGCCAGCAGAGCAAGGGTCGGCTCCTACGAGCAGTACTTC. It specifies CASRARVGSYEQYF.

In this sample, this clonotype turned up many times. The chain employs TRBV5-1 and TRBJ2-1, with 10 nucleotides matching TRBD2. The germline V gene encodes CDR1 SGHRS and CDR2 YFSETQ. The trim removed 1 base at V and 1 base at J, leaving 2 bases unmatched. This CDR3 is built from 16 residues. The CDR3 here is CASSLTSGISYNEQFF. Written as DNA, the CDR3 is TGCGCCAGCAGCTTGACTAGCGGGATTTCCTACAATGAGCAGTTCTTC.

The V call is TRBV15, the J call TRBJ1-2; D gene unclear. V lost 5 bases to trimming and J lost 0 bases, with 7 bases between them. This CDR3 has 13 residues. Germline values: CDR1 LNHNV, CDR2 YYDKDF (reference sequence). In DNA form, the CDR3 reads TGTGCCACCAGCTTCGATACTAACTATGGCTACACCTTC. Its protein is CATSFDTNYGYTF.

V usage is TRBV20-1 and J usage is TRBJ2-3, with 11 bases that match TRBD1. CDR3 length: 14 residues. Per the germline V gene, CDR1 is DFQATT and CDR2 is SNEGSKA (reference sequence). Losses at the gene ends were 5 bases for V and 5 bases for J; bases not matched to a gene: 6. The CDR3 DNA is TGCAGTGCTTTCGGACAGGGGGCGGAAGATACGCAGTATTTT. This sequence encodes CSAFGQGAEDTQYF.

Ten or more counts support this clonotype. The gene calls are TRBV18 and TRBJ2-2; D gene ambiguous. CDR1 is KGHSH, CDR2 LQKENI, per germline. CDR3 length equals 14 residues. Trimming cost V 3 bases and J 3 bases, with 8 bases left between them. As DNA, the CDR3 is TGTGCCAGCTCACCCCCCGCGGACACCGGGGAGCTGTTTTTT. Translating it yields CASSPPADTGELFF.

V is TRBV19 and J is TRBJ2-1; 11 nucleotides match TRBD2. This CDR3 is built from 15 residues. V lost 6 bases, J lost 7 bases, and 8 bases stayed unmatched. The germline V gene encodes CDR1 LNHDA and CDR2 SQIVND (reference sequence). The chain's CDR3 is CASSHTSGRRNEQFF. The DNA for the CDR3 is TGTGCCAGTAGCCACACTAGCGGGAGAAGGAATGAGCAGTTCTTC.

The rearrangement joins TRBV28 to TRBJ1-4, with D perhaps matching TRBD1 (5 bases). The CDR3 consists of 14 residues. CDR1 and CDR2 from the germline V gene are MDHEN and SYDVKM. Trimming took off 7 bases at V and 6 bases at J, with 15 bases between the two ends. The CDR3 coding sequence is TGTGCCAGCAATGGGGGGTCGAATTATGAAAAACTGTTTTTT. Translating it yields CASNGGSNYEKLFF. The whole variable domain, remainder taken from reference TRBV28 and TRBJ1-4, is DVKVTQSSRYLVKRTGEKVFLECVQDMDHENMFWYRQDPGLGLRLIYFSYDVKMKEKGDIPEGYSVSREKKERFSLILESASTNQTSMYLCASNGGSNYEKLFFGSGTQLSVL.